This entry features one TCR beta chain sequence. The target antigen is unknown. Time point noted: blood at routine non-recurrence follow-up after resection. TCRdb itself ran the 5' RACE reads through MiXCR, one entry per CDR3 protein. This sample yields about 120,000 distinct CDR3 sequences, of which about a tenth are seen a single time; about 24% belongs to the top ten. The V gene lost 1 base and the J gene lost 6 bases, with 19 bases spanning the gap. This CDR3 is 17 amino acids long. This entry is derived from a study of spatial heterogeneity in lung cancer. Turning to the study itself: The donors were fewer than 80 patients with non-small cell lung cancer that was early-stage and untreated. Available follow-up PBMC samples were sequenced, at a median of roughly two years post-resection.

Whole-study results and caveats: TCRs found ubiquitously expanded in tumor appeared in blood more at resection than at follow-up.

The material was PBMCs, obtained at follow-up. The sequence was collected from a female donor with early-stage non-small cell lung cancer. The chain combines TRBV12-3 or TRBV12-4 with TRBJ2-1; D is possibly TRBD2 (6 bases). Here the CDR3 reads CASSLGWSGLLFNEQFF. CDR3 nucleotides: TGTGCCAGCAGTTTAGGTTGGAGCGGGCTACTCTTCAATGAGCAGTTCTTC.